The sequence of this T cell receptor (beta chain) was determined in a study of early T cells in non-severe SARS-CoV-2 infection (dated by TCRdb to the early 2020s). For the study in its entirety: TCR sequencing used bulk RNA from unsorted whole blood, so alpha and beta chains could not be paired.

This was a case-control study nested in a cohort of healthcare workers in London, UK, who had nasopharyngeal swab PCR tests and blood samples taken every week. Healthcare workers were recruited during the week of the UK lockdown, between 23 and 31 March 2020, and followed weekly for up to roughly 15 weeks. General conclusions and limits of the study: Matching against VDJdb was skewed toward anti-spike CD8 responses, likely underestimated virus-specific expansions, and missed private and CD4 specificities.

The CDR3 runs 14 residues from the cysteine to the phenylalanine. The only DNA kept is the CDR3, 42 bases in frame from the first base. The library came from 5' RACE. Sequencing relied on a NextSeq 500. Unique molecular identifiers were attached to individual cDNA molecules in the TCR library protocol so that sequencing error and PCR bias could be corrected. Sequencing covered both TCR alpha and beta chains, and within each sample the abundances of alpha and beta sequences were tightly co-correlated. In the original analysis: V gene, J gene and CDR3 annotation of TCR sequences was performed with Decombinator V4. Expanded TCRs were defined as changing significantly between any two time points under a Poisson model with p below 0.0001. TCR abundances were normalised to the total number of TCRs sequenced in each sample and reported as counts per million. MAIT TCRs were defined by TRAV1-2 paired with TRAJ12, TRAJ20 or TRAJ33, and iNKT TCRs by TRAV10 paired with TRAJ18. A search of VDJdb, accessed on 1 November 2021, was run for TCRs annotated to CMV, EBV and SARS-CoV-2, with TCRs annotated for multiple antigens excluded. TCRdb ran its own pipeline on the public reads, namely fastp trimming at Q25 and MiXCR clone calling, and kept in-frame beta chains. Records with the same CDR3 protein are collapsed into one entry carrying the most frequent genes and DNA. TCRdb, not the original authors, processed these V and J calls. Here the sample has 40,000 or so distinct CDR3 sequences; 5% to 6.5% occur a single time. In total, the top ten clones hold under 7% of the sample.

In this sample, this clonotype turned up a few times. Its antigen remains unidentified. Base quality data are lacking; no much larger clone is found one base away. The chain is assembled from TRBV21-1 and TRBJ1-1; the table names TRBD1, a call not compared with the DNA. TRBV21-1 is marked as a pseudogene. The sequenced sample was whole blood, obtained at baseline. The TCR originated in an adult who was a healthcare worker with PCR-confirmed SARS-CoV-2 infection or an uninfected control (not recorded which). The CDR3 loop reads CASSDRGINTEAFF. The sequenced DNA: TGTGCCAGCAGTGACAGGGGAATCAACACTGAAGCTTTCTTT.